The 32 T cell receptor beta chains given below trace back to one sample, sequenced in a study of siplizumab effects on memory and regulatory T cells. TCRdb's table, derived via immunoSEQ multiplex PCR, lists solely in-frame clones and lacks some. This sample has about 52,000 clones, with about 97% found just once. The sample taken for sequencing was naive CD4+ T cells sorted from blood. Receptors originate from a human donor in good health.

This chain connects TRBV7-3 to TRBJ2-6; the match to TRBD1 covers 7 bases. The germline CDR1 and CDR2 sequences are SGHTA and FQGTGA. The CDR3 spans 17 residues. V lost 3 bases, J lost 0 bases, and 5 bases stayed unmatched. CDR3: CASSFRAGGSGANVLTF. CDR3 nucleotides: TGTGCCAGCAGCTTCAGGGCAGGGGGCTCTGGGGCCAACGTCCTGACTTTC.

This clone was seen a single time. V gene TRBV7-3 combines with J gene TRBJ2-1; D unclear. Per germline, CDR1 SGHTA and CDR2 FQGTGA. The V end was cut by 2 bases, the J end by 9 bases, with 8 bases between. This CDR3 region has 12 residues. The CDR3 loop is CASSLDGGEQFF. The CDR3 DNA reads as TGTGCCAGCAGCTTAGACGGTGGTGAGCAGTTCTTC.

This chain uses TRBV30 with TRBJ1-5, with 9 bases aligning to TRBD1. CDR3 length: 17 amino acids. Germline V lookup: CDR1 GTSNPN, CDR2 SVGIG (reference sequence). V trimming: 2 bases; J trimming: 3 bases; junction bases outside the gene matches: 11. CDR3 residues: CAWSLFPGQGYNQPQHF. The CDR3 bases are TGTGCCTGGAGTCTCTTTCCGGGACAGGGATACAATCAGCCCCAGCATTTT.

CDR3 sequence (DNA): TGCGCCAGCAGCTCGAGGGGTAGCACCTACGAGCAGTACTTC. This translates into CASSSRGSTYEQYF. The chain employs TRBV5-1 and TRBJ2-7; D may correspond to TRBD1 or TRBD2 (5 bases each). The CDR3 spans 14 residues. Germline V gives CDR1 SGHRS, CDR2 YFSETQ. V lost 3 bases and J 2 bases, leaving 12 bases between the germline ends.

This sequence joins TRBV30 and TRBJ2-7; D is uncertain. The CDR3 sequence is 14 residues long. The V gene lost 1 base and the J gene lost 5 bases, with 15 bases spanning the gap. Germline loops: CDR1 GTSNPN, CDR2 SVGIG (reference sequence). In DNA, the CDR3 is TGTGCCTGGAGTGGAGGCCTCTCGGACCACGAGCAGTACTTC. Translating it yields CAWSGGLSDHEQYF. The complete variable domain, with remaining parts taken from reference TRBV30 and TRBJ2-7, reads SQTIHQWPATLVQPVGSPLSLECTVEGTSNPNLYWYRQAAGRGLQLLFYSVGIGQISSEVPQNLSASRPQDRQFILSSKKLLLSDSGFYLCAWSGGLSDHEQYFGPGTRLTVT.

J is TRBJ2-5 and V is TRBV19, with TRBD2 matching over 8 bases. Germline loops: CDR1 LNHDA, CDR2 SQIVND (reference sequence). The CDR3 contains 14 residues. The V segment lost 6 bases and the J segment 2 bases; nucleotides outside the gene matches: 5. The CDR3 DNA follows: TGTGCCAGTAGAAAACTAGCGGATCAAGAGACCCAGTACTTC. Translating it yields CASRKLADQETQYF.

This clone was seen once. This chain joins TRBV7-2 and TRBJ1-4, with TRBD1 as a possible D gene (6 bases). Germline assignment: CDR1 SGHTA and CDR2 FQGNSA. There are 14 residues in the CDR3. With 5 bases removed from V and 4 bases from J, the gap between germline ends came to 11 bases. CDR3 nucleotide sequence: TGTGCCAGCAGCCTCCAGGGGAGTAATGAAAAACTGTTTTTT. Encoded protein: CASSLQGSNEKLFF.

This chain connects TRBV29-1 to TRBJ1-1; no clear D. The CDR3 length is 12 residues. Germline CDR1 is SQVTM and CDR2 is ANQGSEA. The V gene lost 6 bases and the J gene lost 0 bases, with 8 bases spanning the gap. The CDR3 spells CSVRGMNTEAFF. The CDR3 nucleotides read TGCAGCGTCCGAGGGATGAACACTGAAGCTTTCTTT.

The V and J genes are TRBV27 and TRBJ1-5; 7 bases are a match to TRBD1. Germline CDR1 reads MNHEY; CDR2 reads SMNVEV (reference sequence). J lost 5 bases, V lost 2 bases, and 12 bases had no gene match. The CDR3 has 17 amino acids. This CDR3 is CASSLRTPRTGHQPQHF. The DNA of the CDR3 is TGTGCCAGCAGTTTAAGAACCCCGCGGACAGGCCATCAGCCCCAGCATTTT.

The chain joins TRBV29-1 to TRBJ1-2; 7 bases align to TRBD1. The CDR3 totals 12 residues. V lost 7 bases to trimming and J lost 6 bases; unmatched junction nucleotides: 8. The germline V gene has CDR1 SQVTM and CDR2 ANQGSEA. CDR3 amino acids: CSAQSGGDGYTF. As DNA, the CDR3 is TGCAGCGCCCAATCAGGGGGGGATGGCTACACCTTC.

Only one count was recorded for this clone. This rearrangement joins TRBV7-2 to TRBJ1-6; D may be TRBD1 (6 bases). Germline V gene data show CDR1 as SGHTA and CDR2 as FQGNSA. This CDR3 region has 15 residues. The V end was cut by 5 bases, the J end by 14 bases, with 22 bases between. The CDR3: CASSPPSPSGETLHF. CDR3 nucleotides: TGTGCCAGCAGCCCACCCTCACCATCAGGGGAAACCCTCCACTTT.

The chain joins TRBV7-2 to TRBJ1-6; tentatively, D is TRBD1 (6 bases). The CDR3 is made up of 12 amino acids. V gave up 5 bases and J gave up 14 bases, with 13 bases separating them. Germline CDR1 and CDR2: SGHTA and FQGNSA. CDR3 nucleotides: TGTGCCAGCAGCCCGGGGGGCGAGGCCCTCCACTTT. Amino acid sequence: CASSPGGEALHF.

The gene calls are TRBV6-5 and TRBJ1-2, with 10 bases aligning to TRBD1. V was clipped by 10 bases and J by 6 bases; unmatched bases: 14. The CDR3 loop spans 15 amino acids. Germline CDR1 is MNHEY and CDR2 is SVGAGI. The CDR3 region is CAIKGPGQGFDGYTF. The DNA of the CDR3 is TGTGCCATCAAGGGACCGGGACAGGGGTTCGATGGCTACACCTTC.

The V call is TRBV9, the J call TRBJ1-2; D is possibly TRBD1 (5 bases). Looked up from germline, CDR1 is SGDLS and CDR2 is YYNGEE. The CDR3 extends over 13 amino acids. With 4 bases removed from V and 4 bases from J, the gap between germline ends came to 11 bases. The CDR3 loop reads CASSTGGFYGYTF. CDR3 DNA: TGTGCCAGCAGCACAGGAGGGTTCTATGGCTACACCTTC.

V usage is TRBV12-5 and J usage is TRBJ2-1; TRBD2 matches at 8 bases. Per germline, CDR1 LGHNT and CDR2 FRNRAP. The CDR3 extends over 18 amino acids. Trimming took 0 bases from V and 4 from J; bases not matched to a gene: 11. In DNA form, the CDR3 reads TGTGCTAGTGGTTTGGTACTTCTTGCGGGAGGAGGGTACAATGAGCAGTTCTTC. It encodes CASGLVLLAGGGYNEQFF.

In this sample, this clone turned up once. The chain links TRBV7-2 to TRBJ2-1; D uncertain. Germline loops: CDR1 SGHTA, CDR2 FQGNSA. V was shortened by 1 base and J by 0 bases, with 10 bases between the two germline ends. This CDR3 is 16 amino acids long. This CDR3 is CASSLGYQASYNEQFF. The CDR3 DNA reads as TGTGCCAGCAGCTTAGGCTACCAAGCCTCCTACAATGAGCAGTTCTTC.

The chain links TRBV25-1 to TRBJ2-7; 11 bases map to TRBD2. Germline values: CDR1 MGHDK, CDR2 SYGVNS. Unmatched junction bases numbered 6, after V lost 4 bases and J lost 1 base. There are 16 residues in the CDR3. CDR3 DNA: TGTGCCAGCAGTGGGAACCTAGCGGGAGGTTCCTACGAGCAGTACTTC. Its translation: CASSGNLAGGSYEQYF.

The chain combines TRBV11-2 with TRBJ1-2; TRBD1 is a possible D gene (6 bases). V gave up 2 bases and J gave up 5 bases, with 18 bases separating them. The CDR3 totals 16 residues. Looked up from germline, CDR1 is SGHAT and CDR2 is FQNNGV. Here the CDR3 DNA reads TGTGCCAGCAGCTTATGGTACGGGGGGCTGGAGTATGGCTACACCTTC. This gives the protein CASSLWYGGLEYGYTF.

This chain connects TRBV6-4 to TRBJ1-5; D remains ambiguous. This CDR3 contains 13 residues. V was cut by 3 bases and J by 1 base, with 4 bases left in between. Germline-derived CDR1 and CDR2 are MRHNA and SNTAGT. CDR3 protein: CASSEGSNQPQHF. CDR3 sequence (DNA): TGTGCCAGCAGTGAGGGGAGCAATCAGCCCCAGCATTTT.

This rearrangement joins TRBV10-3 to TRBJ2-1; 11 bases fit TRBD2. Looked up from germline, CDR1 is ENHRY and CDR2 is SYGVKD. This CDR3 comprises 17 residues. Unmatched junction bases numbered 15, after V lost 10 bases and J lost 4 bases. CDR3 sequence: CATLGTSGKGGYNEQFF. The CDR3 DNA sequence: TGTGCCACCCTCGGGACTAGCGGAAAAGGGGGATACAATGAGCAGTTCTTC.

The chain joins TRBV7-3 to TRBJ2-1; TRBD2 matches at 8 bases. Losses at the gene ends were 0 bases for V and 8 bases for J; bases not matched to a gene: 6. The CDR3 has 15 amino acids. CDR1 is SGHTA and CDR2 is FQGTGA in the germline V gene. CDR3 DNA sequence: TGTGCCAGCAGCTTAACAGGACTAGCAGGTCATGAGCAGTTCTTC. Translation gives CASSLTGLAGHEQFF. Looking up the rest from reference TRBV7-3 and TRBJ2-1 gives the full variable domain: GAGVSQTPSNKVTEKGKYVELRCDPISGHTALYWYRQSLGQGPEFLIYFQGTGAADDSGLPNDRFFAVRPEGSVSTLKIQRTERGDSAVYLCASSLTGLAGHEQFFGPGTRLTVL.

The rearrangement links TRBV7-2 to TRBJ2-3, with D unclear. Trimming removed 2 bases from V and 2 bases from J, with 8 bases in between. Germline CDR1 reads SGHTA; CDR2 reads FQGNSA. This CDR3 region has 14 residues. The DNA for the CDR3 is TGTGCCAGCAGCTTATTTGCCCCCACAGATACGCAGTATTTT. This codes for CASSLFAPTDTQYF.

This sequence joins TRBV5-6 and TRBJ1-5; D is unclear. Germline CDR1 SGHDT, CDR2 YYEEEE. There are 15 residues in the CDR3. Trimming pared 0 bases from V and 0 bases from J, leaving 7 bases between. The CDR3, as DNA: TGTGCCAGCAGCTTGGTCGCTTATAGCAATCAGCCCCAGCATTTT. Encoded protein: CASSLVAYSNQPQHF.

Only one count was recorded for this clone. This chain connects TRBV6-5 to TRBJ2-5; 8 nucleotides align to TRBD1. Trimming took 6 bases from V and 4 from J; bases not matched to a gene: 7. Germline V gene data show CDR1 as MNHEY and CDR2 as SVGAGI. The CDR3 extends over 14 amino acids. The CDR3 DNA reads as TGTGCCAGCAGCAGACAGGGGATCGGAGAGACCCAGTACTTC. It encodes CASSRQGIGETQYF.

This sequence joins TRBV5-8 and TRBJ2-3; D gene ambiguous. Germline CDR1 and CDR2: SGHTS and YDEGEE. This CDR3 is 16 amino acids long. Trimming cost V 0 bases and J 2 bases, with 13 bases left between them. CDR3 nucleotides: TGTGCCAGCAGCTTGGCCCCGATGGGATCCACAGATACGCAGTATTTT. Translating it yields CASSLAPMGSTDTQYF.

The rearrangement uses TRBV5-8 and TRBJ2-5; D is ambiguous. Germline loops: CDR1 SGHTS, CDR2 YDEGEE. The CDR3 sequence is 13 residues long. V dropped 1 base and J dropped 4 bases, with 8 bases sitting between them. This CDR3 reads CASSLSGLETQYF. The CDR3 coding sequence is TGTGCCAGCAGCTTGTCTGGGCTAGAGACCCAGTACTTC.

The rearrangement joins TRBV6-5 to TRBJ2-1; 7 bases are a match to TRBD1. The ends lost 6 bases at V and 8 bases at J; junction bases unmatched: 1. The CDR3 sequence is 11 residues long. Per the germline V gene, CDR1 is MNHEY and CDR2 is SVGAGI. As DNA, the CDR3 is TGTGCCAGCAGACAGGGGTATGAGCAGTTCTTC. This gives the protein CASRQGYEQFF.

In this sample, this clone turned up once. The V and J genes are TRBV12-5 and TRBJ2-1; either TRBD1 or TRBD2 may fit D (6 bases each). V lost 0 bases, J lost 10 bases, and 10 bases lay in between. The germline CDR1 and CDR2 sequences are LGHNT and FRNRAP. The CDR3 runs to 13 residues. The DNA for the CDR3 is TGTGCTAGTGGTTTGGTACTGGGGGGCGAGCAGTTCTTC. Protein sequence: CASGLVLGGEQFF.

The CDR3 DNA follows: TGTGCCAGCAGTGAAGTCCCGCGGCAGACCCAGTACTTC. Protein sequence: CASSEVPRQTQYF. This chain uses TRBV2 with TRBJ2-5; D unresolved. Germline CDR1 and CDR2: SNHLY and FYNNEI. CDR3 size: 13 residues. The V end was cut by 1 base, the J end by 6 bases, with 9 bases between.

CDR3 bases: TGTGCCAGCTCACCACGGCCAGGGGAAGCTTTCTTT. Encoded protein: CASSPRPGEAFF. The rearrangement joins TRBV18 to TRBJ1-1; TRBD1 might be the D (5 bases). The CDR3 length is 12 residues. CDR1 is KGHSH and CDR2 is LQKENI in the germline V gene. The V and J ends lost 1 base and 8 bases respectively, with 8 bases between them.

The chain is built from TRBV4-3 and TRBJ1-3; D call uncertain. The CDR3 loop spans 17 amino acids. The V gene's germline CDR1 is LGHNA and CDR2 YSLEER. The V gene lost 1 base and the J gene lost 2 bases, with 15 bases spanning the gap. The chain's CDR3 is CASSQGLTRRTGNTIYF. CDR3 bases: TGCGCCAGCAGCCAAGGACTGACGAGGCGAACTGGAAACACCATATATTTT.

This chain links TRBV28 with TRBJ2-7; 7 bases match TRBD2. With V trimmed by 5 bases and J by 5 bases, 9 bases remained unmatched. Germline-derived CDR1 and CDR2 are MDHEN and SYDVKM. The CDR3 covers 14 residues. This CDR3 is CASSRREQAHEQYF. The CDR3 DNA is TGTGCCAGCAGTAGGCGGGAGCAAGCCCACGAGCAGTACTTC.